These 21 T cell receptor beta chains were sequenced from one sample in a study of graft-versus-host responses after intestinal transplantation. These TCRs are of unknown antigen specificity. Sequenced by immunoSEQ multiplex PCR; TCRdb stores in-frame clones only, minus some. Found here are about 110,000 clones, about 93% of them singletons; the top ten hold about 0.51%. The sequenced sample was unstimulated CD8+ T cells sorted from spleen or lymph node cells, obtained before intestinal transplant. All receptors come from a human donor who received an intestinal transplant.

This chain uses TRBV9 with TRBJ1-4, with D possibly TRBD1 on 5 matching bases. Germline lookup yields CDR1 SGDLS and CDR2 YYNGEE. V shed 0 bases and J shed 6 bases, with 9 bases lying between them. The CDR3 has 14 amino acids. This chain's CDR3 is CASSVGGRDEKLFF. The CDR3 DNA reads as TGTGCCAGCAGCGTAGGGGGCCGGGATGAAAAACTGTTTTTT.

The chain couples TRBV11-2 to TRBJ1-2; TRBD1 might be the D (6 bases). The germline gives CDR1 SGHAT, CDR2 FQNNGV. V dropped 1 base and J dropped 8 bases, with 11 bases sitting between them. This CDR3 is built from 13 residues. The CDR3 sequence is CASSLGQAEGYTF. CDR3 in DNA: TGTGCCAGCAGCTTAGGACAGGCGGAAGGCTACACCTTC.

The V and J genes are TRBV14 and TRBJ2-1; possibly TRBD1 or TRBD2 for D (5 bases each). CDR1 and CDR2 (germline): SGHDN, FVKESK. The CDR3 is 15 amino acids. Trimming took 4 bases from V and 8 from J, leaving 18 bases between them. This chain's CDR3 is CASSRPGLGVDEQFF. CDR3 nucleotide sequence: TGTGCCAGCAGCCGCCCCGGCCTGGGGGTGGATGAGCAGTTCTTC.

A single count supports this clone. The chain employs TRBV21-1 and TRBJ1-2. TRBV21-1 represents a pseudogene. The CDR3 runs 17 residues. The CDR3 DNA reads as TGTGCCAGCAGCAAGGGGGCCCGGGGGGGGCCCCGGGGGGGCTACACCTTC. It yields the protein CASSKGARGGPRGGYTF.

The CDR3 reads CANRSDYEQYF. CDR3 sequence (DNA): TGTGCCAACAGGTCGGACTACGAGCAGTACTTC. V is TRBV6-1 and J is TRBJ2-7, with TRBD1 as a possible D gene (5 bases). Trimming took 10 bases from V and 3 from J, leaving 10 bases between them. Germline V gene data show CDR1 as MNHNS and CDR2 as SASEGT. This CDR3 region has 11 residues.

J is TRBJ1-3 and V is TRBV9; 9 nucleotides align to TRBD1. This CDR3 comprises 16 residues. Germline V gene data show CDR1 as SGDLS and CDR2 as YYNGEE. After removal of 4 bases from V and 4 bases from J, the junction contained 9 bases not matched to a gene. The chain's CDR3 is CASSPTGGSYGNTIYF. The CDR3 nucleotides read TGTGCCAGCAGCCCGACAGGGGGGAGTTACGGAAACACCATATATTTT. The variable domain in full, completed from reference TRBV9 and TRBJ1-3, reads DSGVTQTPKHLITATGQRVTLRCSPRSGDLSVYWYQQSLDQGLQFLIQYYNGEERAKGNILERFSAQQFPDLHSELNLSSLELGDSALYFCASSPTGGSYGNTIYFGEGSWLTVV.

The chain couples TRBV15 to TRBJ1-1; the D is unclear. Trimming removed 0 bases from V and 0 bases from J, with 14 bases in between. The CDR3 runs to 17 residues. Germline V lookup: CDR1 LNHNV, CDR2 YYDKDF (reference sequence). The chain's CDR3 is CATSRDWGPGMNTEAFF. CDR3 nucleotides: TGTGCCACCAGCAGAGATTGGGGTCCGGGCATGAACACTGAAGCTTTCTTT.

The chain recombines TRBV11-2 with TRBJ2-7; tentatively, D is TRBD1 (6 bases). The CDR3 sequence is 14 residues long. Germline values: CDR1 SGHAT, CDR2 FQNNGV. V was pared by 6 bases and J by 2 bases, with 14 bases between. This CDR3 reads CASRPGSGAYEQYF. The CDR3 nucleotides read TGTGCCAGCAGGCCCGGGTCAGGGGCCTACGAGCAGTACTTC. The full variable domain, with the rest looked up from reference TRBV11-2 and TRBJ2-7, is EAGVAQSPRYKIIEKRQSVAFWCNPISGHATLYWYQQILGQGPKLLIQFQNNGVVDDSQLPKDRFSAERLKGVDSTLKIQPAKLEDSAVYLCASRPGSGAYEQYFGPGTRLTVT.

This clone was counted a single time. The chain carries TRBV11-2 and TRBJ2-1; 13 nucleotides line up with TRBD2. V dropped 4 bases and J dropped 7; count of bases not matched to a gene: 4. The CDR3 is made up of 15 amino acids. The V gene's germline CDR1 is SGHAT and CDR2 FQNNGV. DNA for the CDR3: TGTGCCAGCAGCTACGGGACTAGCGGGAATAATGAGCAGTTCTTC. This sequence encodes CASSYGTSGNNEQFF.

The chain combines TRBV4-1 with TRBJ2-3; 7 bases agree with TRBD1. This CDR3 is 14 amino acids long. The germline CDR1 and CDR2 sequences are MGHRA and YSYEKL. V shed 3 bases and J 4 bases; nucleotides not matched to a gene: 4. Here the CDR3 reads CASSHLTGADTQYF. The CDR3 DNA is TGCGCCAGCAGCCACTTAACAGGGGCAGATACGCAGTATTTT.

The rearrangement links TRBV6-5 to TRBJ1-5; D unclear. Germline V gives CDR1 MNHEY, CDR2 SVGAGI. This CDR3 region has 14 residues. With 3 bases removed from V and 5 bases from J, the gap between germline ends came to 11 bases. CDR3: CASSYSVGDQPQHF. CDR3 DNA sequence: TGTGCCAGCAGTTATTCCGTCGGGGATCAGCCCCAGCATTTT.

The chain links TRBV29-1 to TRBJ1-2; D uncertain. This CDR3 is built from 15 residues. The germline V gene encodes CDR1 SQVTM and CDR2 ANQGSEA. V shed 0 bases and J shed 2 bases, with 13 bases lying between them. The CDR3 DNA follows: TGCAGCGTTGAAGAGCGGACTGCCCACAACTATGGCTACACCTTC. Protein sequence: CSVEERTAHNYGYTF.

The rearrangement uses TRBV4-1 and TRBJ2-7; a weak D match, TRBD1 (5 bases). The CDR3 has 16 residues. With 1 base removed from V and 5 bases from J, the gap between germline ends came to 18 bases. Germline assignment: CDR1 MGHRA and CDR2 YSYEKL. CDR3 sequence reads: CASSQGESSWGHEQYF. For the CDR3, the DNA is TGCGCCAGCAGCCAAGGAGAGAGTAGTTGGGGCCACGAGCAGTACTTC.

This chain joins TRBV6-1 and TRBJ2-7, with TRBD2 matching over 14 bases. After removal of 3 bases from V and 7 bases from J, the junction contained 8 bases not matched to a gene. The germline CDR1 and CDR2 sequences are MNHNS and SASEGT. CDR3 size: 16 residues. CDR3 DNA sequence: TGTGCCAGCAGTGATGAACAGGGACTAGCGGGAGAAGAGCAGTACTTC. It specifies CASSDEQGLAGEEQYF.

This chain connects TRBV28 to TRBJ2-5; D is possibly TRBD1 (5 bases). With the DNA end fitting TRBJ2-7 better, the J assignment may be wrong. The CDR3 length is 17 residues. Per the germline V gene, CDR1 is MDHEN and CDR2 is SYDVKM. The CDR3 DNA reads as TGTGCCAGCAGTTTCCCACTCACTATGACAGTCTCCTACGAGCAGTACTTC. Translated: CASSFPLTMTVSYEQYF.

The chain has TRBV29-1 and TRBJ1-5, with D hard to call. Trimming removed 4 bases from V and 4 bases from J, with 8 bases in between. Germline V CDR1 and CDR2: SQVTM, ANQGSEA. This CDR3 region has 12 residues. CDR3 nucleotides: TGCAGCGTTGGGTCGGGGAATCAGCCCCAGCATTTT. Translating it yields CSVGSGNQPQHF.

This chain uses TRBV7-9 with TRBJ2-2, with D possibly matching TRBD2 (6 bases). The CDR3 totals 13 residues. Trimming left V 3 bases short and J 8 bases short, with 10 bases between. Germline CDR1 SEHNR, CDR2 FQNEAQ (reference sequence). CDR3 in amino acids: CASSLPGEGELFF. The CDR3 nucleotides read TGTGCCAGCAGCTTGCCGGGGGAAGGGGAGCTGTTTTTT. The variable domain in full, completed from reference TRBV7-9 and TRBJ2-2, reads DTGVSQNPRHKITKRGQNVTFRCDPISEHNRLYWYRQTLGQGPEFLTYFQNEAQLEKSRLLSDRFSAERPKGSFSTLEIQRTEQGDSAMYLCASSLPGEGELFFGEGSRLTVL.

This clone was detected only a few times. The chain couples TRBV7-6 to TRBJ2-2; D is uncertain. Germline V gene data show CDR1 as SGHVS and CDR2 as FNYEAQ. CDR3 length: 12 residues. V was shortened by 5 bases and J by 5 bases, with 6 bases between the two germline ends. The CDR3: CASSRSTGELFF. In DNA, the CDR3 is TGTGCCAGCAGCCGCAGTACCGGGGAGCTGTTTTTT.

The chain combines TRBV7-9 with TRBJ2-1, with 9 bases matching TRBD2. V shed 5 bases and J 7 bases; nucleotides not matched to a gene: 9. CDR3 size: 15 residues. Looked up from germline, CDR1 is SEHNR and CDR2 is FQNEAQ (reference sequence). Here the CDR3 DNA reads TGTGCCAGCAGCCCGACTAGCGGACCCACAAATGAGCAGTTCTTC. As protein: CASSPTSGPTNEQFF.

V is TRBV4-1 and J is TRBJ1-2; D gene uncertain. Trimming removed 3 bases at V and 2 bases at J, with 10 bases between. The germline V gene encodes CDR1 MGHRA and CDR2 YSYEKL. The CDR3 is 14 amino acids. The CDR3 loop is CASSHYSENYGYTF. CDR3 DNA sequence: TGCGCCAGCAGCCATTACAGTGAAAACTATGGCTACACCTTC.

The chain's CDR3 is CASRRDTEAFF. The DNA for the CDR3 is TGTGCCAGCAGGAGGGACACTGAAGCTTTCTTT. This chain links TRBV6-6 with TRBJ1-1; D is ambiguous. The CDR3 runs to 11 residues. V was cut by 6 bases and J by 3 bases, with 5 bases left in between. Germline CDR1 reads MNHNY; CDR2 reads SVGAGI (reference sequence).